Sequencing of this T cell receptor (beta chain) was carried out in a study of blood T cell repertoires in COVID-19. About the study: Spain, Italy and the United States supplied samples that represented acute and convalescent COVID-19. Sample material is recorded as cDNA or gDNA derived from T cells, B-cell-depleted T cells, or PBMCs.

Germline CDR1 reads SNHLY; CDR2 reads FYNNEI. The ends were cut back, 5 bases at V and 1 base at J, with 14 bases in the middle. The CDR3 runs 16 residues. The assay was immunoSEQ multiplex PCR, and TCRdb's table has in-frame clones only and misses some. The sample has fewer than 45,000 clones; approximately 89% are singletons. V and J are TRBV2 and TRBJ1-4; D may be TRBD1 (5 bases). The material sequenced was peripheral blood. The receptor comes from a woman aged 35 to 49 with acute or convalescent COVID-19. CDR3 nucleotides: TGTGCCAGCAGTTACAGGACCCTCGGAACTAATGAAAAACTGTTTTTT. Translating it yields CASSYRTLGTNEKLFF.